The 7 T cell receptor beta chains given below trace back to one sample, sequenced in a study of control samples from healthy donors and cancer patients. Here immunoSEQ multiplex PCR was the method, and the copy in TCRdb shows in-frame clones only, minus some. The sample consists of 160,000 or so clones, roughly 90% of them appearing once. The source material was blood. These receptors were collected from a woman in her twenties or thirties in good health.

The chain employs TRBV7-3 and TRBJ2-5; 7 bases fit TRBD2. The V gene's germline CDR1 is SGHTA and CDR2 FQGTGA. The CDR3 spans 15 residues. After removal of 5 bases from V and 4 bases from J, the junction contained 10 bases not matched to a gene. This CDR3 reads CASSTQAGPPETQYF. CDR3 bases: TGTGCCAGCAGCACCCAAGCGGGACCCCCAGAGACCCAGTACTTC.

The J gene is TRBJ1-5, the V gene TRBV9, with D possibly matching TRBD1 (6 bases). Germline V gene data show CDR1 as SGDLS and CDR2 as YYNGEE. The CDR3 length is 13 residues. Trimming left V 1 base short and J 7 bases short, with 9 bases between. The CDR3 coding sequence is TGTGCCAGCAGCGTAACAGGGTCCCAGCCCCAGCATTTT. This codes for CASSVTGSQPQHF.

The rearrangement links TRBV19 to TRBJ1-1, with D possibly being TRBD1 (5 bases). The V end was cut by 5 bases, the J end by 1 base, with 14 bases between. CDR3 length: 15 residues. Germline CDR1 reads LNHDA; CDR2 reads SQIVND (reference sequence). The CDR3 nucleotides read TGTGCCAGTAGTCCCCTAGGGGTTACGAACACTGAAGCTTTCTTT. This codes for CASSPLGVTNTEAFF.

The chain uses TRBV7-9 and TRBJ1-1; possibly TRBD1 for D (6 bases). Between the trimmed V and J ends, which lost 4 bases and 8 bases, there was a span of 11 bases. Germline V gene data show CDR1 as SEHNR and CDR2 as FQNEAQ (reference sequence). CDR3 length: 12 residues. CDR3 sequence (DNA): TGTGCCAGCAGCTCTCTGGACAGAGAAGCTTTCTTT. It translates to CASSSLDREAFF.

The chain links TRBV28 to TRBJ1-4; the D is unclear. V was shortened by 2 bases and J by 11 bases, with 12 bases between the two germline ends. This CDR3 has 13 residues. Germline V gene lookup returns CDR1 MDHEN and CDR2 SYDVKM. The CDR3 DNA reads as TGTGCCAGCAGTTTAACCCTCTTTGGGAAACTGTTTTTT. This encodes CASSLTLFGKLFF.

The chain recombines TRBV10-1 with TRBJ2-7, with D unresolved. From germline, CDR1 is WNHNN and CDR2 SYGVQD (reference sequence). The CDR3 contains 8 residues. Trimming pared 7 bases from V and 8 bases from J, leaving 3 bases between. This chain's CDR3 is CASTKQYF. In DNA, the CDR3 is TGCGCCAGCACTAAGCAGTACTTC.

The chain is built from TRBV19 and TRBJ1-5; maybe TRBD1 (6 bases). CDR1 is LNHDA, CDR2 SQIVND, per germline (reference sequence). V lost 6 bases and J lost 4, with 19 bases in between. CDR3 length: 16 residues. The CDR3 DNA reads TGTGCCAGTAGCAAAAACCCGGCGGGGGCTAATCAGCCCCAGCATTTT. Residues: CASSKNPAGANQPQHF.